This T cell receptor beta chain is from a study of blood T cell repertoires in COVID-19. Study summary: From T cells, B-cell-depleted T cells, or PBMCs came the material, which was cDNA or gDNA.

Per the original methods: Estimates of nucleated cell counts were drawn from the amplification of reference gene primers. The protocol was immunoSEQ multiplex PCR, while the TCRdb copy is restricted to in-frame clones and leaves out a portion. For V, J and clone size, that table is used; D and trimming come from the DNA. The table lists hundreds of thousands of clones, 75% to 90% of them singletons. Clinical history reported by participants formed the basis on which cohorts were assigned. Symptom resolution, clearance, or two negative PCRs marked donors in Cohort 3 as recovered. J lost 0 bases, V lost 5 bases, and 7 bases had no gene match. The germline V gene encodes CDR1 SNHLY and CDR2 FYNNEI. The CDR3 spans 17 residues.

The material sequenced was PBMCs or T cells enriched from blood (not recorded which). The gene calls are TRBV2 and TRBJ1-5; 10 nucleotides line up with TRBD1. The receptor's source is a woman between 40 and 55 years old who had recovered from COVID-19. The CDR3 DNA follows: TGTGCCAGCAGTTCGGACAGGGGGACGGGTAGCAATCAGCCCCAGCATTTT. This sequence encodes CASSSDRGTGSNQPQHF.